This T cell receptor (beta chain) is drawn from a study of T cell responses to AZD1222 COVID-19 vaccine. This CDR3 comprises 16 residues. CDR1 is SGDLS and CDR2 is YYNGEE in the germline V gene. Trimming took 0 bases from V and 2 from J; bases not matched to a gene: 7. Worth noting for this clone: Its antigen is unidentified.

TCRdb's table, derived via immunoSEQ multiplex PCR, lists solely in-frame clones and lacks some. The profile shows approximately 140,000 clones, 90% of them singletons. Notes on the study in general: Repertoires were collected only later (after the peak T cell response had occurred). The study identified only a handful of AZD1222 recipients as seropositive at baseline.

This TCR came from an adult in good health. This specimen was peripheral blood, taken on day 0 of AZD1222 vaccination. The chain couples TRBV9 to TRBJ2-5; 7 nucleotides agree with TRBD1. CDR3 protein: CASSVAEGAGQETQYF. The CDR3 DNA follows: TGTGCCAGCAGCGTAGCTGAGGGGGCCGGACAAGAGACCCAGTACTTC.